The clone carrying this TCR beta chain was detected only a few times. The CDR3 consists of 13 residues. V was pared by 3 bases and J by 4 bases, with 10 bases between. Germline CDR1 is KGHSH and CDR2 is LQKENI. This specimen comes from a study of blood T cell repertoires in COVID-19. Study information: In each case, the material was cDNA or gDNA derived from T cells, B-cell-depleted T cells, or PBMCs.

Seattle researchers signed up patients amid active infection and tracked them longitudinally. Original analysis: Cell counts per sample came from amplifying reference gene primers. Using immunoSEQ multiplex PCR, the repertoire was profiled, and TCRdb retains in-frame clones only, with some absent. That table gives V, J and clone size, and the DNA gave D and trimming. Among approximately 180,000 clones listed, 80% to 90% were seen once. The material sequenced was peripheral blood. The receptor's source is a woman of 80 years or more with COVID-19, enrolled during active disease. V gene TRBV18 combines with J gene TRBJ2-7; D is uncertain. CDR3 DNA sequence: TGTGCCAGCTCACCGGCCACACAGTACGAGCAGTACTTC. Translated: CASSPATQYEQYF.